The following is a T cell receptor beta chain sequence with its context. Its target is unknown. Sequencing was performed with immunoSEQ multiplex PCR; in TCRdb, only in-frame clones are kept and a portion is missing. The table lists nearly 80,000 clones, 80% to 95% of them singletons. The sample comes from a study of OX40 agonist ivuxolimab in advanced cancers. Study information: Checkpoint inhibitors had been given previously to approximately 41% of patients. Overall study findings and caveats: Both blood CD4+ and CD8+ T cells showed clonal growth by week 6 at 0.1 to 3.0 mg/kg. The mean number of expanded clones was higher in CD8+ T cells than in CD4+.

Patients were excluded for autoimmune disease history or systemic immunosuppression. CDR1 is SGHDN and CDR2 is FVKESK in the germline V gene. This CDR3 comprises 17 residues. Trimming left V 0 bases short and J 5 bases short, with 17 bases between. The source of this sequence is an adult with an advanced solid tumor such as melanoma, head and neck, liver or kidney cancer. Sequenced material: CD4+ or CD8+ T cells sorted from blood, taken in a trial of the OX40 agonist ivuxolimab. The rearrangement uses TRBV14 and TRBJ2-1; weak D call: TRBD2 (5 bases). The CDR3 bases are TGTGCCAGCAGCCAAGATATATGGAGGACCCTCGACAATGAGCAGTTCTTC. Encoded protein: CASSQDIWRTLDNEQFF.